The next 8 T cell receptor beta chains were all read from a single sample in a study of identical twins. TCRdb recomputed calls from the 5' RACE reads with MiXCR, one row per CDR3 protein. Here the sample spans 600,000 to 700,000 distinct CDR3 sequences, about 20% being singletons. The sample was also linked to a second study, of T cells expressing NK-cell markers.

Sequenced input: PBMCs. The receptors were gathered from a woman aged 18-29 years in good health.

As DNA, the CDR3 is TGTGCCAGCCGACCTAGCGGTTCTAGCACAGATACGCAGTATTTT. Residues: CASRPSGSSTDTQYF. This chain joins TRBV2 and TRBJ2-3, with TRBD2 matching 7 bases. From germline, CDR1 is SNHLY and CDR2 FYNNEI. The CDR3 loop spans 15 amino acids. Losses at the gene ends were 8 bases for V and 0 bases for J; bases not matched to a gene: 8.

The J gene is TRBJ2-1, the V gene TRBV24-1, with 8 positions matching TRBD1. Germline trimming cut 3 bases from V and 7 bases from J; bases unmatched to any gene: 7. This CDR3 contains 15 residues. Germline V gene sequence: CDR1 KGHDR, CDR2 SFDVKD. This CDR3 reads CATSDPGQGGNEQFF. CDR3 sequence (DNA): TGTGCCACCAGTGATCCAGGACAGGGTGGTAATGAGCAGTTCTTC.

This clonotype came up a few times. V usage is TRBV12-3 or TRBV12-4 and J usage is TRBJ2-5; D is perhaps TRBD2 (6 bases). The CDR3 is made up of 14 amino acids. V lost 7 bases and J lost 1, with 13 bases in between. The CDR3 DNA reads TGTGCCAGCACCCTGGGAGGCTTCCAAGAGACCCAGTACTTC. Its protein is CASTLGGFQETQYF.

There are many counts of this clonotype. The rearrangement links TRBV6-5 to TRBJ2-1, with a possible D match to TRBD2 (5 bases). The CDR3 contains 14 residues. Deletions cut 2 bases from V and 9 bases from J, with 14 bases between. CDR1 is MNHEY, CDR2 SVGAGI, per germline. DNA of the CDR3: TGTGCCAGCAGTTACGAGGGATGGCGTGTTGAGCAGTTCTTC. It specifies CASSYEGWRVEQFF.

The chain joins TRBV6-2 or TRBV6-3 to TRBJ2-7; D not resolved. CDR1 is MNHEY, CDR2 SVGEGT, per germline. V gave up 10 bases and J gave up 4 bases, with 11 bases separating them. The CDR3 extends over 11 amino acids. CDR3 loop: CATHTFYEQYF. CDR3 coding DNA: TGTGCCACTCATACCTTTTACGAGCAGTACTTC.

The chain links TRBV6-1 to TRBJ2-7; D is possibly TRBD2 (5 bases). V lost 6 bases to trimming and J lost 5 bases, with 20 bases between them. This CDR3 has 15 residues. Looked up from germline, CDR1 is MNHNS and CDR2 is SASEGT. The CDR3 spells CASSRLSDGINEQYF. CDR3 in DNA: TGTGCCAGCAGCAGGCTTAGCGACGGGATCAACGAGCAGTACTTC.

V and J are TRBV2 and TRBJ1-5, with a tentative D call TRBD1 (5 bases). The CDR3 has 12 residues. Trimming cost V 8 bases and J 4 bases, with 9 bases left between them. Germline CDR1 reads SNHLY; CDR2 reads FYNNEI. CDR3 protein: CASDSANQPQHF. CDR3 DNA: TGTGCCAGCGACAGCGCAAATCAGCCCCAGCATTTT.

The V call is TRBV5-5, the J call TRBJ2-7; D possibly corresponds to TRBD1 (6 bases). V gave up 3 bases and J gave up 5 bases, with 21 bases separating them. This CDR3 contains 16 residues. CDR1 is SGHKS and CDR2 is YYEKEE in the germline V gene (reference sequence). Here the CDR3 DNA reads TGTGCCAGCAGCTCCTGGACAGATTTCAGGGCCGACGAGCAGTACTTC. Its translation is CASSSWTDFRADEQYF.